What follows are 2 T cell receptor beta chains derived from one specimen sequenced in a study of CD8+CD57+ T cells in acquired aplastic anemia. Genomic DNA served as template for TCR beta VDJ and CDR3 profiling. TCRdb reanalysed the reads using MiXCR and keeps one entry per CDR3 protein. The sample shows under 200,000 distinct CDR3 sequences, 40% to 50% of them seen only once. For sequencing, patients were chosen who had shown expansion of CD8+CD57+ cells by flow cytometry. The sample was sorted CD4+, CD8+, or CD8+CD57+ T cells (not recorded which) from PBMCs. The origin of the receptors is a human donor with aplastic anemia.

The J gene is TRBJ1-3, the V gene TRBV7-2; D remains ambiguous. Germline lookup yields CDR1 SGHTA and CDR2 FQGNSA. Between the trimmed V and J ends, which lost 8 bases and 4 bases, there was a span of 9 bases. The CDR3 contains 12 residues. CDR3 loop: CASGRAGNTIYF. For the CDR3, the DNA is TGTGCCAGCGGCAGAGCGGGAAACACCATATATTTT.

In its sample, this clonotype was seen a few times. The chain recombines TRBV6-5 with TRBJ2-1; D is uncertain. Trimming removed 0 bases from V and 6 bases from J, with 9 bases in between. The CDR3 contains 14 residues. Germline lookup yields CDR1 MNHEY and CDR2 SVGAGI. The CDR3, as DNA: TGTGCCAGCAGTTACTCCAAGCCCCCCAATGAGCAGTTCTTC. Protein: CASSYSKPPNEQFF.